These 20 T cell receptor beta chains were all obtained from the same sample, sequenced in a study of OX40 agonist ivuxolimab in advanced cancers. The assay was immunoSEQ multiplex PCR, and TCRdb's table has in-frame clones only and misses some. This sample has about 41,000 clones, with 80% found just once. The material was CD4+ or CD8+ T cells sorted from blood, obtained in a trial of the OX40 agonist ivuxolimab. These receptors were taken from an adult with an advanced solid tumor such as melanoma, head and neck, liver or kidney cancer.

This clone rates as medium-sized. V and J are TRBV6-4 and TRBJ2-1; 11 nucleotides agree with TRBD2. This CDR3 comprises 15 residues. Trimming cost V 5 bases and J 8 bases; bases outside gene matches: 8. Germline V lookup: CDR1 MRHNA, CDR2 SNTAGT. The chain's CDR3 is CASSPLAGAVYEQFF. The CDR3 nucleotides read TGTGCCAGCAGTCCACTAGCGGGAGCAGTCTATGAGCAGTTCTTC.

The rearrangement links TRBV9 to TRBJ2-2; D assignment may be TRBD1 or TRBD2 (5 bases each). Germline-derived CDR1 and CDR2 are SGDLS and YYNGEE. V was trimmed by 0 bases and J by 0 bases, leaving 6 bases between them. The CDR3 is 15 residues long. The CDR3 DNA is TGTGCCAGCAGCGTAGTGGGGGCGAACACCGGGGAGCTGTTTTTT. Residues: CASSVVGANTGELFF.

This clone was picked up a small number of times. CDR3 sequence: CASSESGRTDTQYF. CDR3 coding DNA: TGCGCCAGCAGTGAGTCGGGACGCACAGATACGCAGTATTTT. J is TRBJ2-3 and V is TRBV10-2; D might be TRBD1 or TRBD2, each matching 5 bases. The length of the CDR3 is 14 residues. Germline V gives CDR1 WSHSY, CDR2 SAAADI. V dropped 0 bases and J dropped 1 base, with 5 bases sitting between them.

The rearrangement links TRBV7-2 to TRBJ2-7, with 7 positions matching TRBD2. This CDR3 contains 14 residues. Germline assignment: CDR1 SGHTA and CDR2 FQGNSA. V gave up 5 bases and J gave up 5 bases; unmatched junction bases: 9. The CDR3 bases are TGTGCCAGCAGCCCGACAGCGGGACCCAACGAGCAGTACTTC. This encodes CASSPTAGPNEQYF.

This chain connects TRBV7-2 to TRBJ1-6; no firm D call. V lost 4 bases and J lost 8, with 12 bases in between. CDR1 and CDR2 from the germline V gene are SGHTA and FQGNSA. This CDR3 is 14 amino acids long. CDR3 DNA: TGTGCCAGCAGCTCCTCGGGGTCGTATTCACCCCTCCACTTT. It codes for CASSSSGSYSPLHF. The full variable domain, completed using reference TRBV7-2 and TRBJ1-6, is GAGVSQSPSNKVTEKGKDVELRCDPISGHTALYWYRQSLGQGLEFLIYFQGNSAPDKSGLPSDRFSAERTGGSVSTLTIQRTQQEDSAVYLCASSSSGSYSPLHFGNGTRLTVT.

The chain uses TRBV5-1 and TRBJ1-6; 8 positions agree with TRBD1. Germline CDR1 SGHRS, CDR2 YFSETQ. V was clipped by 5 bases and J by 8 bases; unmatched bases: 0. This CDR3 spans 12 amino acids. The CDR3: CASRTGDSPLHF. For the CDR3, the DNA is TGCGCCAGCAGGACAGGGGATTCACCCCTCCACTTT.

The chain uses TRBV7-2 and TRBJ2-5; 7 nucleotides match TRBD1. Germline CDR1 is SGHTA and CDR2 is FQGNSA. The CDR3 contains 14 residues. V shed 5 bases and J 5 bases; nucleotides not matched to a gene: 8. The CDR3 region has the DNA TGTGCCAGCAGCCAACAACAGGGGCGGGAGACCCAGTACTTC. Protein sequence: CASSQQQGRETQYF.

The chain carries TRBV9 and TRBJ1-1; D is unresolved. V was clipped by 4 bases and J by 3 bases, with 10 bases between them. The germline gives CDR1 SGDLS, CDR2 YYNGEE. The CDR3 runs to 13 residues. This chain's CDR3 is CASSRRQDTEAFF. In DNA form, the CDR3 reads TGTGCCAGCAGCCGGAGACAAGACACTGAAGCTTTCTTT.

J is TRBJ1-5 and V is TRBV7-9; D perhaps matches TRBD1 (6 bases). Trimming cost V 4 bases and J 9 bases, with 13 bases left between them. CDR3 length: 13 amino acids. Germline CDR1 reads SEHNR; CDR2 reads FQNEAQ (reference sequence). The CDR3 DNA is TGTGCCAGCAGCTCCACTCCCAGGGGGCCCCAGCATTTT. Encoded protein: CASSSTPRGPQHF.

The CDR3 bases are TGCAGCGTTGAAGAGGAGGTAGGGACAGTGGGCTATGGCTACACCTTC. Translated: CSVEEEVGTVGYGYTF. The chain couples TRBV29-1 to TRBJ1-2; 7 bases are shared with TRBD1. With 0 bases clipped from V and 4 bases from J, the junction kept 11 bases outside the gene matches. The CDR3 extends over 16 amino acids. Germline CDR1 reads SQVTM; CDR2 reads ANQGSEA.

V gene TRBV7-2 combines with J gene TRBJ1-2; D might be TRBD1 (5 bases). The V end was cut by 6 bases, the J end by 6 bases, with 8 bases between. CDR1 SGHTA and CDR2 FQGNSA come from the germline V gene. The CDR3 runs to 11 residues. The CDR3 region is CASRGLDGYTF. In DNA form, the CDR3 reads TGTGCCAGCAGGGGGCTAGATGGCTACACCTTC.

This chain connects TRBV7-3 to TRBJ2-3; 7 bases are shared with TRBD1. CDR1 and CDR2 (germline): SGHTA, FQGTGA. The CDR3 sequence is 14 residues long. V shed 4 bases and J 5 bases; nucleotides not matched to a gene: 6. The CDR3 here is CASSSPDREDTQYF. The CDR3 region has the DNA TGTGCCAGCAGCTCCCCCGACAGGGAAGATACGCAGTATTTT.

The chain carries TRBV5-1 and TRBJ2-5; D uncertain. The CDR3 length is 13 residues. Between the trimmed V and J ends, which lost 2 bases and 0 bases, there was a span of 5 bases. CDR1 is SGHRS and CDR2 is YFSETQ in the germline V gene. CDR3 sequence: CASSFPHQETQYF. CDR3 in DNA: TGCGCCAGCAGCTTCCCCCACCAAGAGACCCAGTACTTC.

This rearrangement joins TRBV18 to TRBJ2-7, with TRBD1 identical over 10 bases. V shed 0 bases and J 2 bases; nucleotides not matched to a gene: 4. There are 16 residues in the CDR3. Per germline, CDR1 KGHSH and CDR2 LQKENI. The CDR3 loop reads CASSPPRTGGPYEQYF. The CDR3 bases are TGTGCCAGCTCACCACCCCGGACAGGGGGACCCTACGAGCAGTACTTC.

The CDR3 is CASSGGAAEETQYF. The CDR3 DNA is TGTGCCAGCAGTGGGGGGGCAGCGGAAGAGACCCAGTACTTC. V is TRBV2 and J is TRBJ2-5; D may match TRBD1 or TRBD2 (6 bases each). Between the trimmed V and J ends, which lost 4 bases and 3 bases, there was a span of 12 bases. From germline, CDR1 is SNHLY and CDR2 FYNNEI. The CDR3 spans 14 residues. Variable domain in full (rest from reference TRBV2 and TRBJ2-5): EPEVTQTPSHQVTQMGQEVILRCVPISNHLYFYWYRQILGQKVEFLVSFYNNEISEKSEIFDDQFSVERPDGSNFTLKIRSTKLEDSAMYFCASSGGAAEETQYFGPGTRLLVL.

This clone was seen a single time. The V call is TRBV30, the J call TRBJ2-7, with TRBD2 matching over 9 bases. Germline values: CDR1 GTSNPN, CDR2 SVGIG (reference sequence). The CDR3 spans 13 residues. With V trimmed by 2 bases and J by 2 bases, 1 base remained unmatched. CDR3 in DNA: TGTGCCTGGAGTAGCGGGAGGACCTACGAGCAGTACGTC. It yields the protein CAWSSGRTYEQYV.

The gene calls are TRBV30 and TRBJ2-7; TRBD1 might be the D (6 bases). CDR1 GTSNPN and CDR2 SVGIG come from the germline V gene (reference sequence). This CDR3 has 16 amino acids. V was shortened by 0 bases and J by 6 bases, with 21 bases between the two germline ends. The CDR3 sequence: CAWSVTGTGGGREQYF. The CDR3 DNA reads as TGTGCCTGGAGTGTAACAGGGACGGGCGGAGGTCGCGAGCAGTACTTC.

The J gene is TRBJ2-5, the V gene TRBV11-2; 14 bases agree with TRBD2. V was pared by 5 bases and J by 5 bases, with 4 bases of the junction left unmatched. The germline V gene has CDR1 SGHAT and CDR2 FQNNGV. CDR3 length equals 15 residues. Here the CDR3 DNA reads TGTGCCAGCAGCCCCCGGACTAGCGGGAGGGAGACCCAGTACTTC. Protein sequence: CASSPRTSGRETQYF.

The chain couples TRBV6-5 to TRBJ1-4; TRBD1 matches at 9 bases. The CDR3 sequence is 15 residues long. Per germline, CDR1 MNHEY and CDR2 SVGAGI. Trimming removed 6 bases from V and 7 bases from J; junction bases left unmatched: 9. CDR3: CASRKPGQGSEKLFF. The CDR3, as DNA: TGTGCCAGCAGAAAACCGGGACAGGGATCTGAAAAACTGTTTTTT.

This chain joins TRBV5-5 and TRBJ1-2, with 9 nucleotides matching TRBD1. The CDR3 is made up of 13 amino acids. CDR1 is SGHKS and CDR2 is YYEKEE in the germline V gene (reference sequence). The V gene end was trimmed by 3 bases and the J gene end by 8 bases; junction bases not matched to a gene: 5. CDR3 loop: CASSSGTGKGYTF. CDR3 DNA: TGTGCCAGCAGCTCCGGGACAGGGAAAGGCTACACCTTC.